The 26 T cell receptor beta chains presented below share a single source sample, sequenced in a study of blood T cell repertoires in COVID-19. Assay used: immunoSEQ multiplex PCR; TCRdb lists only in-frame clones, some missing. This sample yields 250,000 or so clones, of which 84% are seen a single time; 4.2% belongs to the top ten. The sequenced sample was peripheral blood. These receptors were taken from a man aged 55-75 years with acute or convalescent COVID-19.

In the case of this clone: The junction and the germline gene differ at one end; a read error may be behind it. This chain uses TRBV29-1 with TRBJ1-2; 10 bases align to TRBD1. The germline V gene encodes CDR1 SQVTM and CDR2 ANQGSEA. The CDR3 is made up of 17 amino acids. The CDR3 sequence is CSVEERGGTGANYGYTF. The CDR3 DNA reads as TGCAGCGTCGAAGAGAGGGGCGGGACAGGGGCTAACTATGGCTACACCTTC.

CDR3 residues: CASRGGSNEQFF. As DNA, the CDR3 is TGTGCCAGCAGGGGGGGTAGCAATGAGCAGTTCTTC. This sequence joins TRBV3-1 (or the pseudogene TRBV3-2) and TRBJ2-1, with D tentatively TRBD2 (6 bases). CDR3 length: 12 residues. V was trimmed by 6 bases and J by 6 bases, leaving 9 bases between them. From germline, CDR1 is LGHDT and CDR2 YNNKEL (reference sequence).

This rearrangement joins TRBV5-4 to TRBJ2-5, with TRBD2 matching over 10 bases. J lost 2 bases, V lost 2 bases, and 6 bases had no gene match. The germline gives CDR1 SGHNT, CDR2 YYREEE (reference sequence). The CDR3 spans 16 residues. The CDR3 loop reads CASSLGLAGAQETQYF. For the CDR3, the DNA is TGTGCCAGCAGCTTAGGGCTAGCGGGGGCACAAGAGACCCAGTACTTC.

The J gene is TRBJ2-7, the V gene TRBV5-4, with D tentatively TRBD1 (6 bases). CDR3 length: 14 residues. Germline-derived CDR1 and CDR2 are SGHNT and YYREEE (reference sequence). With 3 bases removed from V and 2 bases from J, the gap between germline ends came to 12 bases. As DNA, the CDR3 is TGTGCCAGCAGCTCGGACGGACAGACCTACGAGCAGTACTTC. It specifies CASSSDGQTYEQYF.

The J gene is TRBJ2-3, the V gene TRBV5-1; D is unresolved. The germline V gene has CDR1 SGHRS and CDR2 YFSETQ. V lost 3 bases, J lost 4 bases, and 6 bases lay in between. The CDR3 is 12 amino acids. CDR3 amino acids: CASSSQSDTQYF. The CDR3 nucleotides read TGCGCCAGCAGCTCCCAGTCAGATACGCAGTATTTT.

V is TRBV11-2 and J is TRBJ2-5, with D possibly matching TRBD2 (7 bases). Germline V gene lookup returns CDR1 SGHAT and CDR2 FQNNGV. Deletions cut 1 base from V and 2 bases from J, with 17 bases between. The CDR3 sequence is 17 residues long. Here the CDR3 reads CASSLVFSGTRQETQYF. CDR3 bases: TGTGCCAGCAGCTTAGTTTTCAGCGGGACACGTCAAGAGACCCAGTACTTC.

The chain has TRBV11-2 and TRBJ2-5, with 10 nucleotides matching TRBD2. V lost 3 bases, J lost 0 bases, and 1 base stayed unmatched. Germline CDR1 SGHAT, CDR2 FQNNGV. The CDR3 totals 15 residues. The CDR3 loop reads CASSFSGGYQETQYF. In DNA form, the CDR3 reads TGTGCCAGCAGCTTTAGCGGGGGGTACCAAGAGACCCAGTACTTC.

J is TRBJ2-1 and V is TRBV5-1, with 13 bases identical to TRBD2. V shed 4 bases, J shed 10 bases, and the junction held 17 bases outside the gene matches. CDR1 and CDR2 from the germline V gene are SGHRS and YFSETQ. The CDR3 is 18 amino acids. CDR3 DNA: TGCGCCAGCAGCCCTGGTGGGGAAGGGACTAGCGGGGTAAGGGAGCAGTTCTTC. This translates into CASSPGGEGTSGVREQFF.

This sequence joins TRBV12-1 and TRBJ2-7; no check of the table's D call, TRBD1, against the DNA was made. TRBV12-1 is given as a pseudogene. This CDR3 region has 15 residues. This CDR3 reads CASSFCRDIKYEQYF. For the CDR3, the DNA is TGTGCCAGCAGCTTTTGTCGGGACATAAAATACGAGCAGTACTTC.

This clone was seen more than once but under ten times. The V call is TRBV19, the J call TRBJ1-1; 7 positions agree with TRBD1. V was clipped by 4 bases and J by 6 bases; unmatched bases: 8. CDR1 is LNHDA, CDR2 SQIVND, per germline (reference sequence). The CDR3 contains 14 residues. The CDR3 DNA follows: TGTGCCAGTAGTACCTTAGGGACAGTACCTGAAGCTTTCTTT. This encodes CASSTLGTVPEAFF. Drawing the rest from reference TRBV19 and TRBJ1-1, the complete variable domain is DGGITQSPKYLFRKEGQNVTLSCEQNLNHDAMYWYRQDPGQGLRLIYYSQIVNDFQKGDIAEGYSVSREKKESFPLTVTSAQKNPTAFYLCASSTLGTVPEAFFGQGTRLTVV.

Only a few counts were recorded for this clone. CDR3 amino acids: CASSTDSTYEQYF. CDR3 nucleotides: TGTGCCAGCTCGACTGACTCAACCTACGAGCAGTACTTC. The rearrangement links TRBV18 to TRBJ2-7; D remains ambiguous. CDR3 length: 13 residues. In germline, CDR1 is KGHSH, CDR2 LQKENI. The V end was cut by 6 bases, the J end by 2 bases, with 11 bases between.

This chain links TRBV7-9 with TRBJ2-5; D is uncertain. The CDR3 consists of 13 residues. CDR1 SEHNR and CDR2 FQNEAQ come from the germline V gene (reference sequence). V dropped 4 bases and J dropped 0 bases, with 6 bases sitting between them. CDR3 sequence reads: CASSYPNQETQYF. The CDR3 DNA sequence: TGTGCCAGCAGCTACCCTAACCAAGAGACCCAGTACTTC.

The chain links TRBV6-6 to TRBJ1-2; 8 bases line up with TRBD1. Germline CDR1 and CDR2: MNHNY and SVGAGI (reference sequence). With 5 bases clipped from V and 9 bases from J, the junction kept 8 bases outside the gene matches. This CDR3 comprises 13 residues. CDR3 DNA sequence: TGTGCCAGCAGTCTACGCGGGACAGGTCGCTACACCTTC. This encodes CASSLRGTGRYTF.

For the CDR3, the DNA is TGTGCCAGTAGTATGTACAGACCCCAGAACACTGAAGCTTTCTTT. This gives the protein CASSMYRPQNTEAFF. This sequence joins TRBV19 and TRBJ1-1; D gene unclear. Per germline, CDR1 LNHDA and CDR2 SQIVND (reference sequence). This CDR3 is 15 amino acids long. With 3 bases removed from V and 1 base from J, the gap between germline ends came to 12 bases. Full variable domain (rest looked up from reference TRBV19 and TRBJ1-1): DGGITQSPKYLFRKEGQNVTLSCEQNLNHDAMYWYRQDPGQGLRLIYYSQIVNDFQKGDIAEGYSVSREKKESFPLTVTSAQKNPTAFYLCASSMYRPQNTEAFFGQGTRLTVV.

The rearrangement links TRBV21-1 to TRBJ2-5; the table's D call of TRBD2 was not tested on the DNA. TRBV21-1 is a listed pseudogene. CDR3 length equals 17 residues. The CDR3 nucleotides read TGTGCCAGCAGCGCAACGGGAGCGGGAGAATTTCAAGAGACCCAGTACTTC. Amino acids: CASSATGAGEFQETQYF.

For the CDR3, the DNA is TGTGCCAGCAGCTTGACGGGATTTGGAAACACCATATATTTT. Protein: CASSLTGFGNTIYF. The V gene is TRBV5-4, the J gene TRBJ1-3, with no clear D. Trimming removed 1 base at V and 3 bases at J, with 8 bases between. Per germline, CDR1 SGHNT and CDR2 YYREEE (reference sequence). The CDR3 extends over 14 amino acids.

CDR3 region: CATRQVNNYGYTF. For the CDR3, the DNA is TGTGCCACAAGACAGGTTAATAACTATGGCTACACCTTC. The chain uses TRBV10-3 and TRBJ1-2, with D perhaps TRBD1 (6 bases). Germline CDR1 reads ENHRY; CDR2 reads SYGVKD. V was pared by 10 bases and J by 1 base, with 13 bases between. There are 13 residues in the CDR3.

The gene calls are TRBV5-6 and TRBJ2-2; 12 bases agree with TRBD1. Trimming at V came to 7 bases and at J to 6 bases, leaving 7 bases not matched to a gene. CDR3 length: 15 amino acids. Germline lookup yields CDR1 SGHDT and CDR2 YYEEEE. The CDR3 DNA reads as TGTGCCAGCGCGGGACAGGGGGCCATTTCCGGGGAGCTGTTTTTT. Translated: CASAGQGAISGELFF. The whole variable domain, filled in from reference TRBV5-6 and TRBJ2-2, reads DAGVTQSPTHLIKTRGQQVTLRCSPKSGHDTVSWYQQALGQGPQFIFQYYEEEERQRGNFPDRFSGHQFPNYSSELNVNALLLGDSALYLCASAGQGAISGELFFGEGSRLTVL.

The J gene is TRBJ2-2, the V gene TRBV2; 7 nucleotides match TRBD1. After removal of 2 bases from V and 6 bases from J, the junction contained 9 bases not matched to a gene. The CDR3 is 16 residues long. The germline V gene encodes CDR1 SNHLY and CDR2 FYNNEI. CDR3 in amino acids: CASSEMPTGSAGELFF. DNA of the CDR3: TGTGCCAGCAGTGAAATGCCGACAGGGTCCGCCGGGGAGCTGTTTTTT.

This chain connects TRBV7-3 to TRBJ2-5, with 7 bases lining up with TRBD1. The junction had 3 bases not matched to a gene; V was cut back by 5 bases and J by 0 bases. The CDR3 runs to 14 residues. CDR1 SGHTA and CDR2 FQGTGA come from the germline V gene. The DNA of the CDR3 is TGTGCCAGCAGCCCACAGGGGAACCAAGAGACCCAGTACTTC. This sequence encodes CASSPQGNQETQYF.

V usage is TRBV5-6 and J usage is TRBJ1-1, with D possibly TRBD1 on 5 matching bases. CDR1 and CDR2 (germline): SGHDT, YYEEEE. The V end was cut by 7 bases, the J end by 0 bases, with 13 bases between. CDR3 length: 14 amino acids. CDR3 residues: CASSGPRVNTEAFF. Here the CDR3 DNA reads TGTGCCAGCTCCGGACCCAGGGTGAACACTGAAGCTTTCTTT.

This rearrangement joins TRBV12-3 or TRBV12-4 to TRBJ2-7, with a tentative D call TRBD1 (5 bases). CDR3 length: 13 residues. V was clipped by 6 bases and J by 5 bases, with 14 bases between them. CDR3 DNA sequence: TGTGCCAGCAGCTCTCAGGGATCCCACGAGCAGTACTTC. Translated, it gives CASSSQGSHEQYF.

The rearrangement links TRBV7-2 to TRBJ2-7; 9 nucleotides match TRBD2. Trimming at V came to 0 bases and at J to 2 bases, leaving 2 bases not matched to a gene. This CDR3 spans 15 amino acids. Per germline, CDR1 SGHTA and CDR2 FQGNSA. The CDR3 nucleotides read TGTGCCAGCAGCTTAGCTAGCGGGAGCACCTACGAGCAGTACTTC. Amino acids: CASSLASGSTYEQYF.

The rearrangement uses TRBV7-3 and TRBJ2-7; TRBD2 is a possible D gene (5 bases). The CDR3 totals 13 residues. Trimming took off 4 bases at V and 4 bases at J, with 11 bases between the two ends. Germline CDR1 is SGHTA and CDR2 is FQGTGA. CDR3 in amino acids: CASSSWPGYEQYF. CDR3 DNA: TGTGCCAGCAGCTCCTGGCCGGGGTACGAGCAGTACTTC.

The chain combines TRBV18 with TRBJ2-7, with a weak D call TRBD1 (5 bases). There are 14 residues in the CDR3. Looked up from germline, CDR1 is KGHSH and CDR2 is LQKENI. V lost 6 bases to trimming and J lost 4 bases, with 16 bases between them. The DNA for the CDR3 is TGTGCCAGCTCGCAGGGATCCGGCCCTTACGAGCAGTACTTC. Translation: CASSQGSGPYEQYF.

This clone has a single count. This rearrangement joins TRBV3-1 (or the pseudogene TRBV3-2) to TRBJ1-1; D gene uncertain. The CDR3 extends over 14 amino acids. In germline, CDR1 is LGHDT, CDR2 YNNKEL (reference sequence). V was shortened by 0 bases and J by 1 base, with 6 bases between the two germline ends. For the CDR3, the DNA is TGTGCCAGCAGCCAAGATTTGGCGAACACTGAAGCTTTCTTT. Protein product: CASSQDLANTEAFF.